This T cell receptor beta chain comes out of a study of HIV-infected patients and healthy controls (dated by TCRdb to between 2014 and 2016). General notes on the study: CD4 counts rose modestly but significantly in most of the 16 patients after three months of therapy, yet stayed below normal ranges. An undetectable viral load was attained by 11 of 16 patients by the second bleed and by all patients after a further year of therapy. No consistent shift in CD8 counts was seen during early therapy, whereas a slight rise was seen in the CD4:CD8 ratio. Patients lacked overall T-cell lymphocytopenia, and total CDR3 counts per chain did not differ significantly from controls. The study tested whether deep TCR repertoire sequencing of HIV patients' small blood samples could capture immune perturbation and reconstitution.

Overall results and qualifications from the work: More CDR3s were shared between individuals among healthy controls than among HIV+ patients, as measured by Jaccard index and by the count of highly shared sequences. Comparisons were complicated by unequal numbers of distinct sequences between patients and controls, and rare events from HIV-infected data were overweighted by size-matching. During therapy, a significant decrease in frequency was seen for HIV-associated CDR3s, whereas no significant change was found for CMV-associated CDR3s, although most of them became more frequent. Pairing of alpha and beta chains was not determined in the samples. The dynamics of distinct T-cell subpopulations could not be separated, and sequencing depth was restricted, because whole blood was used. HIV-infected repertoires had significantly higher mean Gini indices than controls, possibly reflecting oligoclonality. Donor HLA types were not determined in the study. Only around 3 months of therapy was reflected in the treated samples, a period arguably too short to observe immune reconstitution given low adult thymic output. Eight alpha and eight beta V genes showed significantly different mean usage between HIV-infected patients and controls. MAIT cell alpha-chain CDR3s were found at high frequency in healthy controls but were severely depleted in HIV+ repertoires. In size-matched repertoire data, the apparent post-therapy recovery of the Gini index in HIV-infected patients was not replicated. Processing included only sixteen HIV-infected individuals, and this was regarded by the authors as a major limit on how widely the findings apply. Roughly threefold more distinct CDR3s and higher Shannon diversity were observed in healthy control repertoires than in untreated HIV+ repertoires. Slight age and sex profile differences between the study cohorts did not explain the observed diversity differences.

Reading from cysteine to phenylalanine, the CDR3 counts 16 amino acids. Only CDR3 DNA remains: 48 bases, in frame from the first base. CDR1 and CDR2 were assigned from the germline V gene as SQVTM and ANQGSEA. Deletion took 1 base off V and 2 bases off J, with a span of 12 bases between the germline ends. 500 to 600 ng RNA was reverse transcribed with SuperScript III using primers against the alpha and beta constant regions. Separate libraries for the alpha and beta chains were generated through chain-specific third strand synthesis that incorporated multiplexing indices. The protocol used a single primer pair to amplify all rearrangements within a chain, which avoided primer bias, and attached molecular barcodes to each cDNA molecule. The SP2 sequencing primer site and a random hexamer were carried on a 5' RACE adapter, to which purified cDNA was joined by T4 RNA Ligase 1. The authors primed second strand synthesis from the SP2 site with Phusion polymerase and used slow temperature ramps to favor optimal annealing. Each molecule's 12-nucleotide barcode consisted of two random hexamer sequences, both added before amplification and joined together. A short first PCR added P5 and P7 adapter elements plus a second index, followed by a roughly 25-cycle amplification PCR with P5s and P7 primers. In total the libraries went through roughly 30 PCR cycles, after which the libraries were quantified on a Qubit, sized on a Bioanalyzer, and diluted to approximately 4.2 nM. The normalized libraries were sequenced on an Illumina MiSeq using 2 x 250 paired-end kits. Reverse transcription reactions underwent purification over MinElute columns, with elution into roughly 10 ul Tris-Cl. The adapter ligations were run for roughly 25 hours at 16 degrees C, and AMPure XP beads at a 1:1 ratio were afterwards used to clean them. Per the source publication's procedure: Demultiplexed FASTQ files were processed with a modified Decombinator that output V, J, insert and barcode information. Sequences that shared a barcode but differed from the dominant sequence were treated as errors and discarded, and barcodes were clustered at Levenshtein distance 3 and counted to estimate the original cDNA molecules. The R packages ineq, vegan, igraph and RCytoscape were used for downstream analyses, with IMGT nomenclature and CDR3 definitions applied. V gene usage was calculated across distinct sequences, with every TCR tallied a single time to avoid skew from clonal expansion. Similarity networks connected unique CDR3 amino acid sequences within a donor whenever two sequences differed by a single Levenshtein edit. Published HIV-specific CDR3s (about 90 alpha, several hundred beta) and CMV-specific CDR3s (more than 12 alpha, a few hundred beta) were compiled and searched for in the repertoires. Random subsampling to size-matched repertoires showed patients' decreased diversity was not caused by their lower sequence numbers. The public reads were reprocessed in TCRdb via fastp at Q25 and MiXCR, keeping in-frame beta chains. One record per CDR3 amino acid sequence lists the most common genes and DNA. For this entry, the V and J calls and clone size follow TCRdb and not the study's own pipeline. The sample profile shows more than 15,000 distinct CDR3 sequences; about 9% of them were found once. 21% of the sample goes to the ten largest clones.

Follow-up blood from HIV-infected patients was collected roughly three months, about 14 weeks, after antiretroviral therapy began. Since whole blood was used without any cell fractionation, the repertoire reflected all peripheral T cells in unsorted form. For RNA extraction, an approximately 2.7 ml sample of peripheral blood was drawn into Tempus tubes. Enrollment excluded patients who had febrile or AIDS-related illness, tumors, hepatitis B or C coinfection, immunomodulatory therapy, recent vaccination or treatment interruptions. Residual genomic DNA was removed with the TURBO-DNase kit and globin mRNA was depleted with GLOBINclear. This clonotype occurred many times. No cognate antigen has been identified for it. No base qualities exist here, and no much larger clone lies one base off it.

The receptor comes from an adult with HIV infection. The sequencing here drew on blood, taken during antiretroviral therapy. This chain is built from TRBV29-1 and TRBJ2-6; a confident D gene designation cannot be given. The nucleotide sequence reads as follows: TGCAGCGTTGAAGCGGCAGGCCTAGCTGGGGCCAACGTCCTGACTTTC. It specifies CSVEAAGLAGANVLTF.